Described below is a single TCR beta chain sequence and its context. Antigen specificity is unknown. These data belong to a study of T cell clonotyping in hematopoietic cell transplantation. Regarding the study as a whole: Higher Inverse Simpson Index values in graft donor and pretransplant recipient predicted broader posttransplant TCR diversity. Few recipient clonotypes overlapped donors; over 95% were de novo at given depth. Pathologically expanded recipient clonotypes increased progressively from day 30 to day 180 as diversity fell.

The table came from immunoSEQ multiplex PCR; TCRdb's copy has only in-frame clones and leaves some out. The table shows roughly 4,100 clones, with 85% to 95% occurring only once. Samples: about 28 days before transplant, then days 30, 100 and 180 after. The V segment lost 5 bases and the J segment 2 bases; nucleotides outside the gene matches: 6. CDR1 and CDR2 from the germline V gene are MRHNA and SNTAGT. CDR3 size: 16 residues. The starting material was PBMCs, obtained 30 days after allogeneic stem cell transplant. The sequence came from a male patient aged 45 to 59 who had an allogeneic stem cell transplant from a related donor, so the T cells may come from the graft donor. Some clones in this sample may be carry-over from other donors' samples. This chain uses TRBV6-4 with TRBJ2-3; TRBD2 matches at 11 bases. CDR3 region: CASSNLLAGDTDTQYF. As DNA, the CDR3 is TGTGCCAGCAGTAACCTACTAGCGGGGGACACAGATACGCAGTATTTT.